These T cell receptor beta chains were read from a single sample in a study of CD8+ T cells in alopecia areata. TCRdb keeps only in-frame clones here, not all; method: immunoSEQ multiplex PCR. The sample has around 200,000 clones, 64% seen once; the top ten hold 3.5% to 5%. The specimen was CD4+ T cells sorted from blood, collected at week 4, from a patient treated with tofacitinib. The receptor set was obtained from a human donor with alopecia areata. The CDR3 runs from the conserved cysteine through the conserved F or W. D genes are given only for firm matches. Clone size appears in some rows only: once, few, many, or a class for an expanded clone.

j_call: TRBJ2-5; d_call: NA; clone_size: few; v_call: TRBV29-1; cdr3_aa: CSVARTARQETQYF; cdr3_nt: TGCAGCGTCGCTCGGACAGCCCGCCAAGAGACCCAGTACTTC
j_call: TRBJ2-5; d_call: NA; clone_size: NA; v_call: TRBV7-2; cdr3_aa: CASSRDREETQYF; cdr3_nt: TGTGCCAGCAGCCGGGACCGAGAAGAGACCCAGTACTTC
j_call: TRBJ2-2; d_call: TRBD1; clone_size: NA; v_call: TRBV30; cdr3_aa: CAWSKSRDRRIF; cdr3_nt: TGTGCCTGGAGTAAGTCCCGGGACAGGCGGATTTTC
j_call: TRBJ2-5; d_call: TRBD2; clone_size: NA; v_call: TRBV9; cdr3_aa: CASSGVPGLEETQYF; cdr3_nt: TGTGCCAGCAGCGGCGTCCCGGGACTAGAGGAGACCCAGTACTTC
j_call: TRBJ2-6; d_call: NA; clone_size: NA; v_call: TRBV5-1; cdr3_aa: CASSPGRSSGANVLTF; cdr3_nt: TGCGCCAGCAGCCCGGGACGGTCCTCTGGGGCCAACGTCCTGACTTTC
j_call: TRBJ1-1; d_call: NA; clone_size: NA; v_call: TRBV18; cdr3_aa: CASSPQDGNTEAFF; cdr3_nt: TGTGCCAGCTCACCACAGGACGGGAACACTGAAGCTTTCTTT
j_call: TRBJ1-2; d_call: NA; clone_size: NA; v_call: TRBV30; cdr3_aa: CAWGTGHGYTF; cdr3_nt: TGTGCCTGGGGCACAGGGCATGGCTACACCTTC
j_call: TRBJ1-1; d_call: NA; clone_size: few; v_call: TRBV30; cdr3_aa: CAWALTTEAFF; cdr3_nt: TGTGCCTGGGCCTTGACGACTGAAGCTTTCTTT
j_call: TRBJ2-5; d_call: TRBD2; clone_size: few; v_call: TRBV7-8; cdr3_aa: CASSLGEGRLETQYF; cdr3_nt: TGTGCCAGCAGCTTAGGGGAGGGGCGTTTGGAGACCCAGTACTTC
j_call: TRBJ1-2; d_call: TRBD1; clone_size: NA; v_call: TRBV30; cdr3_aa: CAWSLTGHGYTF; cdr3_nt: TGTGCCTGGAGTTTGACAGGGCATGGCTACACCTTC
j_call: TRBJ2-3; d_call: TRBD2; clone_size: few; v_call: TRBV5-1; cdr3_aa: CASSLDGTRVPGTQYF; cdr3_nt: TGCGCCAGCAGCTTGGATGGGACTAGGGTTCCGGGTACGCAGTATTTT
j_call: TRBJ2-7; d_call: TRBD1; clone_size: once; v_call: TRBV29-1; cdr3_aa: CSVVAVRDRIYEQYF; cdr3_nt: TGCAGCGTTGTTGCGGTAAGGGACAGGATCTACGAGCAGTACTTC
j_call: TRBJ2-5; d_call: TRBD1; clone_size: NA; v_call: TRBV7-2; cdr3_aa: CASSLQTGVGETQYF; cdr3_nt: TGTGCCAGCAGCCTCCAGACAGGGGTCGGGGAGACCCAGTACTTC
j_call: TRBJ1-2; d_call: TRBD1; clone_size: NA; v_call: TRBV5-6; cdr3_aa: CASSRTGQRYGYTF; cdr3_nt: TGTGCCAGCAGCCGGACAGGACAGCGCTATGGCTACACCTTC
j_call: TRBJ1-2; d_call: NA; clone_size: NA; v_call: TRBV30; cdr3_aa: CALPHRQVEGYTF; cdr3_nt: TGTGCCTTACCTCATCGACAGGTCGAGGGCTACACCTTC
j_call: TRBJ1-4; d_call: NA; clone_size: NA; v_call: TRBV7-9; cdr3_aa: CASSRRGGSEKLFF; cdr3_nt: TGTGCCAGCAGCCGCCGCGGGGGAAGTGAAAAACTGTTTTTT
j_call: TRBJ1-2; d_call: NA; clone_size: NA; v_call: TRBV23-1; cdr3_aa: CASSGSRGEYGYTF; cdr3_nt: TGTGCCAGCAGCGGAAGCCGGGGGGAGTATGGCTACACCTTC
j_call: TRBJ1-3; d_call: NA; clone_size: NA; v_call: TRBV11-2; cdr3_aa: CASSSLRVPGNTIYF; cdr3_nt: TGTGCCAGCAGCTCACTCAGGGTTCCTGGAAACACCATATATTTT
j_call: TRBJ2-3; d_call: TRBD1; clone_size: NA; v_call: TRBV5-1; cdr3_aa: CASSQQGDTDTQYF; cdr3_nt: TGCGCCAGCAGCCAACAGGGGGATACAGATACGCAGTATTTT
j_call: TRBJ2-3; d_call: NA; clone_size: NA; v_call: TRBV5-1; cdr3_aa: CASSSGTSVPDTQYF; cdr3_nt: TGCGCCAGCAGCTCCGGGACCAGCGTTCCAGATACGCAGTATTTT
j_call: TRBJ2-1; d_call: TRBD2; clone_size: NA; v_call: TRBV7-2; cdr3_aa: CASSLVRTSGPLSYNEQFF; cdr3_nt: TGTGCCAGCAGCTTAGTCCGGACTAGCGGCCCGCTATCCTACAATGAGCAGTTCTTC
j_call: TRBJ1-1; d_call: NA; clone_size: few; v_call: TRBV19; cdr3_aa: CASSTFIMNTEAFF; cdr3_nt: TGTGCCAGTAGTACGTTTATAATGAACACTGAAGCTTTCTTT
j_call: TRBJ2-2; d_call: NA; clone_size: few; v_call: TRBV5-1; cdr3_aa: CASYRNTGELFF; cdr3_nt: TGCGCCAGCTACAGGAACACCGGGGAGCTGTTTTTT
j_call: TRBJ1-1; d_call: NA; clone_size: NA; v_call: TRBV2; cdr3_aa: CASSVKVNTEAFF; cdr3_nt: TGTGCCAGCAGTGTAAAGGTGAACACTGAAGCTTTCTTT
j_call: TRBJ2-6; d_call: NA; clone_size: NA; v_call: TRBV9; cdr3_aa: CASSPGTGGANVLTF; cdr3_nt: TGTGCCAGCAGCCCGGGTACGGGTGGGGCCAACGTCCTGACTTTC